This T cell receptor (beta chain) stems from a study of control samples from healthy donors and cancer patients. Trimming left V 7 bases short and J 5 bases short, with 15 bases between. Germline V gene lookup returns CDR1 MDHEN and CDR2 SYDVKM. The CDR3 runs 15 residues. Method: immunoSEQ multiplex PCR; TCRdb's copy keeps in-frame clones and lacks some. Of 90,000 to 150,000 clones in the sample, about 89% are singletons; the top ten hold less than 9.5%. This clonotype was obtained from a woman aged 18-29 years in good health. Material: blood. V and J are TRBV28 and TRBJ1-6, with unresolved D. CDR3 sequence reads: CASTDGTANNSPLHF. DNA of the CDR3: TGTGCCAGCACGGACGGCACGGCGAATAATTCACCCCTCCACTTT. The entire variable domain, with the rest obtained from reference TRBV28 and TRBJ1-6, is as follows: DVKVTQSSRYLVKRTGEKVFLECVQDMDHENMFWYRQDPGLGLRLIYFSYDVKMKEKGDIPEGYSVSREKKERFSLILESASTNQTSMYLCASTDGTANNSPLHFGNGTRLTVT.